This entry describes one T cell receptor beta chain. Its antigen is not identified. Germline loops: CDR1 MDHEN, CDR2 SYDVKM. The CDR3 length is 17 residues. V lost 7 bases, J lost 1 base, and 22 bases lay in between. This entry comes from a study of CD8 T cells in Susac syndrome. After extraction with the RNeasy kit, about 0.5 to 1 ug of the RNA was reverse transcribed using random hexamers. TCRdb recomputed calls from the immunoSEQ multiplex PCR reads with MiXCR, one row per CDR3 protein. Of roughly 200,000 distinct CDR3 sequences in the sample, roughly 96% were seen once. The study's findings and limits: It was acknowledged by the study that relatively few individuals were included in its TCR sequencing and HLA analysis.

Sequencing of TCR beta was performed on blood CD8+ T cells and on blood CD4+ T cells. The multiple sclerosis control cohort comprised treatment-naive individuals presenting with stable or active relapsing-remitting disease. Negative isolation was applied to CD8+ and CD4+ T cells, and FACS enrichment was applied to TEMRA cells. The V gene is TRBV28, the J gene TRBJ2-5, with D unresolved. Material for sequencing was CD8+ T cells from PBMCs. The receptor comes from a human donor with multiple sclerosis. The chain's CDR3 is CASTYGDPAFLQETQYF. CDR3 coding DNA: TGTGCCAGCACGTACGGAGACCCAGCTTTTCTCCAAGAGACCCAGTACTTC.